These 7 T cell receptor beta chains were sequenced from one sample in a study of blood T cell repertoires in COVID-19. Produced via immunoSEQ multiplex PCR; TCRdb's table is partial and in-frame only. Of around 330,000 clones listed, roughly nine tenths were seen once; the top ten hold around 2.5%. Sequencing was performed on PBMCs or T cells enriched from blood (not recorded which). The receptors come from a man aged 55-75 years who had recovered from COVID-19.

The genes are TRBV10-2 and TRBJ2-3; 8 nucleotides align to TRBD2. Germline-derived CDR1 and CDR2 are WSHSY and SAAADI. J lost 3 bases, V lost 9 bases, and 5 bases had no gene match. The length of the CDR3 is 13 residues. In DNA, the CDR3 is TGCGCCAGTGGGGCGGGAGGTACAGATACGCAGTATTTT. The encoded protein is CASGAGGTDTQYF.

This clone was found once. This rearrangement joins TRBV9 to TRBJ1-2; possibly TRBD1 for D (6 bases). The CDR3 consists of 13 residues. Trimming cost V 0 bases and J 7 bases, with 10 bases left between them. Germline values: CDR1 SGDLS, CDR2 YYNGEE. CDR3 in amino acids: CASSVGRGAGYTF. CDR3 sequence (DNA): TGTGCCAGCAGCGTAGGCAGGGGCGCTGGCTACACCTTC.

The chain couples TRBV7-2 to TRBJ1-2; 7 bases are a match to TRBD1. V was pared by 5 bases and J by 7 bases, with 16 bases of the junction left unmatched. Germline CDR1 and CDR2: SGHTA and FQGNSA. This CDR3 has 16 residues. CDR3 amino acids: CASSPQGTALGGGYTF. The CDR3 DNA sequence: TGTGCCAGCAGCCCACAGGGGACAGCCCTGGGTGGTGGCTACACCTTC. Full variable domain (rest looked up from reference TRBV7-2 and TRBJ1-2): GAGVSQSPSNKVTEKGKDVELRCDPISGHTALYWYRQSLGQGLEFLIYFQGNSAPDKSGLPSDRFSAERTGGSVSTLTIQRTQQEDSAVYLCASSPQGTALGGGYTFGSGTRLTVV.

V gene TRBV7-8 combines with J gene TRBJ1-5, with TRBD1 as a possible D gene (5 bases). Between the trimmed V and J ends, which lost 4 bases and 11 bases, there was a span of 24 bases. In germline, CDR1 is SGHVS, CDR2 FQNEAQ. The CDR3 spans 16 residues. CDR3 loop: CASSSPRGRRGVAQHF. The CDR3 DNA sequence: TGTGCCAGCAGCTCACCTCGTGGACGCCGGGGGGTGGCCCAGCATTTT.

The J gene is TRBJ2-2, the V gene TRBV3-1 (or the pseudogene TRBV3-2); tentative D call: TRBD1 (5 bases). Per the germline V gene, CDR1 is LGHDT and CDR2 is YNNKEL (reference sequence). V was shortened by 3 bases and J by 4 bases, with 15 bases between the two germline ends. The CDR3 totals 16 residues. The CDR3 nucleotides are TGTGCCAGCAGCCAGCGTAGGGGAAGTGGCACCGGGGAGCTGTTTTTT. Its translation is CASSQRRGSGTGELFF.

The chain links TRBV7-2 to TRBJ2-5, with TRBD2 as a possible D gene (5 bases). Per the germline V gene, CDR1 is SGHTA and CDR2 is FQGNSA. The V and J ends lost 2 bases and 5 bases respectively, with 15 bases between them. The CDR3 covers 15 residues. The CDR3 coding sequence is TGTGCCAGCAGCTTACTGAGTAGCGTGAGGGAGACCCAGTACTTC. Its protein is CASSLLSSVRETQYF.

The genes are TRBV14 and TRBJ2-1; 8 bases fit TRBD2. CDR3 length: 16 amino acids. The ends lost 1 base at V and 7 bases at J; junction bases unmatched: 9. The germline gives CDR1 SGHDN, CDR2 FVKESK. CDR3 nucleotide sequence: TGTGCCAGCAGCCAAGTCCGGACTAGCCTATGGAATGAGCAGTTCTTC. Translating it yields CASSQVRTSLWNEQFF.